Shown below are 32 T cell receptor beta chains from a single sample sequenced in a study of T cells after yellow fever vaccination. TCRdb used MiXCR to reprocess the 5' RACE reads, holding one entry per CDR3 protein. The sample contains 300,000 to 400,000 distinct CDR3 sequences, roughly 8% of which appear only once. Material: PBMCs, obtained more than 35 days after the first yellow fever vaccination. The receptors here all came from a man aged 18 to 30 who received the YFV17D yellow fever vaccine.

The chain has TRBV6-2 or TRBV6-3 and TRBJ2-5, with TRBD2 as a possible D gene (6 bases). The CDR3 extends over 15 amino acids. Germline V CDR1 and CDR2: MNHEY, SVGEGT. V gave up 7 bases and J gave up 2 bases, with 17 bases separating them. Here the CDR3 reads CASTDPDYLQETQYF. In DNA form, the CDR3 reads TGTGCCAGCACCGACCCGGACTATTTACAAGAGACCCAGTACTTC.

This clonotype was recorded many times. The J gene is TRBJ1-2, the V gene TRBV12-3 or TRBV12-4, with 8 bases fitting TRBD1. CDR3 length equals 12 residues. J was trimmed by 13 bases and V by 5 bases; bases with no gene match: 9. The CDR3 loop reads CASSPGQASTTF. CDR3 DNA: TGTGCCAGCAGTCCGGGACAGGCTTCTACCACCTTC.

The chain recombines TRBV7-2 with TRBJ2-3; D is ambiguous. The germline gives CDR1 SGHTA, CDR2 FQGNSA. CDR3 length: 14 residues. The V end was cut by 6 bases, the J end by 2 bases, with 12 bases between. CDR3 in DNA: TGTGCCAGCAGGGGAAACTTCATCACAGATACGCAGTATTTT. As protein: CASRGNFITDTQYF.

This clonotype was observed a handful of times. The rearrangement joins TRBV20-1 to TRBJ2-1; TRBD2 aligns across 12 bases. Germline V gives CDR1 DFQATT, CDR2 SNEGSKA (reference sequence). Germline trimming cut 3 bases from V and 0 bases from J; bases unmatched to any gene: 6. The CDR3 has 17 residues. The CDR3: CSARASGGADSYNEQFF. The CDR3 DNA is TGCAGTGCTAGGGCTAGCGGGGGGGCAGACTCCTACAATGAGCAGTTCTTC.

The gene calls are TRBV4-3 and TRBJ1-1; TRBD1 aligns across 7 bases. V gave up 2 bases and J gave up 0 bases; unmatched junction bases: 6. This CDR3 contains 16 residues. CDR1 and CDR2 (germline): LGHNA, YSLEER. The CDR3 protein is CASSQSPGTVNTEAFF. In DNA form, the CDR3 reads TGCGCCAGCAGCCAATCCCCCGGGACAGTGAACACTGAAGCTTTCTTT.

This chain joins TRBV24-1 and TRBJ2-5, with TRBD1 identical over 7 bases. After removal of 3 bases from V and 5 bases from J, the junction contained 5 bases not matched to a gene. Germline V lookup: CDR1 KGHDR, CDR2 SFDVKD. The CDR3 covers 14 residues. CDR3 protein: CATSDAQGQETQYF. CDR3 nucleotides: TGTGCCACCAGTGATGCACAGGGGCAGGAGACCCAGTACTTC.

The chain carries TRBV12-3 or TRBV12-4 and TRBJ1-3; 10 bases match TRBD1. J gave up 2 bases and V 5 bases, and 6 bases lay outside the gene matches. This CDR3 region has 16 residues. CDR3 nucleotide sequence: TGTGCCAGCAGTATCCTCGACAGGGGGCCTGGAAACACCATATATTTT. It encodes CASSILDRGPGNTIYF.

In this sample, this clonotype turned up a few times. The rearrangement links TRBV20-1 to TRBJ2-3; D ambiguous. This CDR3 comprises 12 residues. The V and J ends lost 2 bases and 2 bases respectively, with 5 bases between them. CDR1 and CDR2 (germline): DFQATT, SNEGSKA (reference sequence). The CDR3 reads CSARQTTDTQYF. DNA for the CDR3: TGCAGTGCTAGACAGACCACAGATACGCAGTATTTT.

The sample holds a few counts of this clonotype. The V call is TRBV15, the J call TRBJ1-6, with TRBD1 matching over 7 bases. CDR1 and CDR2 from the germline V gene are LNHNV and YYDKDF (reference sequence). The CDR3 has 15 residues. The V segment lost 4 bases and the J segment 5 bases; nucleotides outside the gene matches: 5. This CDR3 is CATSNRQGNNSPLHF. CDR3 sequence (DNA): TGTGCCACCAGCAACCGACAGGGCAATAATTCACCCCTCCACTTT.

The chain uses TRBV7-2 and TRBJ1-2; 8 bases align to TRBD1. The CDR3 loop spans 14 amino acids. V was pared by 5 bases and J by 4 bases, with 6 bases of the junction left unmatched. Germline assignment: CDR1 SGHTA and CDR2 FQGNSA. Here the CDR3 DNA reads TGTGCCAGCAGCCGGACCGGGACAGGCTATGGCTACACCTTC. Residues: CASSRTGTGYGYTF.

The gene calls are TRBV5-1 and TRBJ2-7; a possible D gene is TRBD2 (6 bases). The V end lost 4 bases, the J end lost 3 bases, and 14 bases lay between the germline ends. There are 14 residues in the CDR3. Germline values: CDR1 SGHRS, CDR2 YFSETQ. CDR3 amino acids: CASSIHPEGYEQYF. CDR3 DNA: TGCGCCAGCAGCATACACCCGGAGGGCTACGAGCAGTACTTC.

In this sample, this clonotype turned up many times. The gene calls are TRBV5-1 and TRBJ2-1, with D perhaps TRBD2 (7 bases). V gave up 2 bases and J gave up 0 bases, with 15 bases separating them. The CDR3 totals 17 residues. In germline, CDR1 is SGHRS, CDR2 YFSETQ. DNA for the CDR3: TGCGCCAGCAGCTTAGGAGGGGGGACTACCTCCTACAATGAGCAGTTCTTC. Protein sequence: CASSLGGGTTSYNEQFF.

Only a few counts were recorded for this clonotype. This chain connects TRBV6-2 or TRBV6-3 to TRBJ1-5, with D unresolved. V gave up 6 bases and J gave up 6 bases, with 21 bases separating them. The germline gives CDR1 MNHEY, CDR2 SVGEGT. The CDR3 length is 16 residues. The CDR3 nucleotides are TGTGCCAGCAGCCCTACTGTTGGGGAGGGCGGTCAGCCCCAGCATTTT. Amino acid sequence: CASSPTVGEGGQPQHF.

In its sample, this clonotype was seen many times. The chain carries TRBV5-1 and TRBJ2-5; D call uncertain. The CDR3 has 15 amino acids. V was clipped by 2 bases and J by 2 bases, with 13 bases between them. Germline loops: CDR1 SGHRS, CDR2 YFSETQ. CDR3: CASSFNGPYQETQYF. The DNA for the CDR3 is TGCGCCAGCAGCTTCAATGGCCCGTATCAAGAGACCCAGTACTTC.

In this sample, this clonotype turned up a few times. The chain combines TRBV20-1 with TRBJ1-1, with D perhaps matching TRBD1 (5 bases). This CDR3 is built from 11 residues. Trimming removed 3 bases from V and 5 bases from J, with 7 bases in between. Germline CDR1 reads DFQATT; CDR2 reads SNEGSKA (reference sequence). CDR3 sequence reads: CSASKGTEAFF. In DNA form, the CDR3 reads TGCAGTGCTAGTAAGGGGACTGAAGCTTTCTTT.

As regards this clonotype: An end of the junction does not agree with germline; a read error may underlie this. This rearrangement joins TRBV11-2 to TRBJ1-1; maybe TRBD1 (6 bases). CDR3 size: 14 residues. Per germline, CDR1 SGHAT and CDR2 FQNNGV. The CDR3 DNA sequence: TGTGCCAGCAGCGGGTCGGGGGCGAGGGCTGAAGCTATCTTT. Protein: CASSGSGARAEAIF.

There are many counts of this clonotype. The rearrangement joins TRBV30 to TRBJ1-1; D is perhaps TRBD1 (5 bases). The CDR3 consists of 15 residues. Between the trimmed V and J ends, which lost 2 bases and 1 base, there was a span of 14 bases. The germline V gene has CDR1 GTSNPN and CDR2 SVGIG (reference sequence). The CDR3 nucleotides are TGTGCCTGGAGTCTCCGGGGGGGGTCGAACACTGAAGCTTTCTTT. This encodes CAWSLRGGSNTEAFF.

Only a few counts were recorded for this clonotype. The rearrangement uses TRBV20-1 and TRBJ2-3; D is undetermined. The V and J ends lost 6 bases and 0 bases respectively, with 7 bases between them. The CDR3 sequence is 12 residues long. Germline CDR1 reads DFQATT; CDR2 reads SNEGSKA (reference sequence). The CDR3 region is CSALDSTDTQYF. CDR3 bases: TGCAGTGCCCTAGACAGCACAGATACGCAGTATTTT.

This clonotype was recorded at least ten times. V and J are TRBV12-3 or TRBV12-4 and TRBJ1-5; D is undetermined. This CDR3 region has 12 residues. Trimming removed 3 bases from V and 5 bases from J, with 5 bases in between. CDR3 in amino acids: CASSFLDQPQHF. The CDR3 coding sequence is TGTGCCAGCAGTTTCCTCGATCAGCCCCAGCATTTT.

Many counts were recorded for this clonotype. This chain connects TRBV12-3 or TRBV12-4 to TRBJ1-4; D is ambiguous. V lost 1 base and J 0 bases, leaving 6 bases between the germline ends. This CDR3 contains 15 residues. The DNA for the CDR3 is TGTGCCAGCAGTTTAGTTCCGACAACTAATGAAAAACTGTTTTTT. It encodes CASSLVPTTNEKLFF.

In this sample, this clonotype turned up a few times. The rearrangement links TRBV7-9 to TRBJ2-7; D is perhaps TRBD1 (6 bases). Germline V gene lookup returns CDR1 SEHNR and CDR2 FQNEAQ (reference sequence). This CDR3 contains 17 residues. V was pared by 5 bases and J by 3 bases, with 23 bases between. CDR3 in amino acids: CASSHGTFGPTNYEQYF. CDR3 nucleotides: TGTGCCAGCAGCCACGGGACATTTGGACCCACAAACTACGAGCAGTACTTC.

The chain combines TRBV10-3 with TRBJ1-2; 8 nucleotides match TRBD1. V dropped 2 bases and J dropped 3; count of bases not matched to a gene: 2. CDR1 is ENHRY and CDR2 is SYGVKD in the germline V gene. CDR3 size: 14 residues. The CDR3 DNA reads as TGTGCCATCAGTGAGCCGGACAGGGACTATGGCTACACCTTC. Its protein product is CAISEPDRDYGYTF.

This clonotype was detected a few times. The chain links TRBV6-1 to TRBJ1-6; no firm D call. CDR3 size: 14 residues. CDR1 is MNHNS, CDR2 SASEGT, per germline. V dropped 6 bases and J dropped 0 bases, with 6 bases sitting between them. In DNA form, the CDR3 reads TGTGCCAGCAGAGTTGTCTCCTATAATTCACCCCTCCACTTT. Encoded protein: CASRVVSYNSPLHF.

The chain uses TRBV4-1 and TRBJ2-5, with D perhaps TRBD1 (6 bases). The CDR3 is 14 amino acids. Between the trimmed V and J ends, which lost 0 bases and 7 bases, there was a span of 12 bases. CDR1 is MGHRA and CDR2 is YSYEKL in the germline V gene. The CDR3 nucleotides read TGCGCCAGCAGCCAAGAGCAGGGGCCGGGGACCCAGTACTTC. Translation gives CASSQEQGPGTQYF.

This chain uses TRBV7-9 with TRBJ2-1; 9 bases are shared with TRBD1. The CDR3 consists of 16 residues. J lost 1 base, V lost 0 bases, and 1 base had no gene match. CDR1 SEHNR and CDR2 FQNEAQ come from the germline V gene (reference sequence). The CDR3 spells CASSLAGQGSYNEQFF. CDR3 DNA sequence: TGTGCCAGCAGCTTAGCAGGACAGGGGTCCTACAATGAGCAGTTCTTC. The full variable domain, completed using reference TRBV7-9 and TRBJ2-1, is DTGVSQNPRHKITKRGQNVTFRCDPISEHNRLYWYRQTLGQGPEFLTYFQNEAQLEKSRLLSDRFSAERPKGSFSTLEIQRTEQGDSAMYLCASSLAGQGSYNEQFFGPGTRLTVL.

As regards this clonotype: Lacking the conserved final phenylalanine or tryptophan, this CDR3 likely reflects a read error. The chain combines TRBV15 with TRBJ2-7, with D possibly TRBD1 on 5 matching bases. The CDR3 runs to 12 residues. The V end was cut by 6 bases, the J end by 3 bases, with 9 bases between. Germline-derived CDR1 and CDR2 are LNHNV and YYDKDF (reference sequence). The CDR3 region is CATSRDSYEQYL. The DNA for the CDR3 is TGTGCCACCAGTCGCGACAGCTACGAGCAGTACTTA.

This clonotype was recorded many times. The rearrangement links TRBV5-1 to TRBJ2-1; 12 bases align to TRBD2. Trimming removed 2 bases from V and 4 bases from J; junction bases left unmatched: 7. The CDR3 totals 17 residues. Germline CDR1 is SGHRS and CDR2 is YFSETQ. Written as DNA, the CDR3 is TGCGCCAGCAGCTTTACTAGCGGGGGGAGAAAATACAATGAGCAGTTCTTC. Its protein product is CASSFTSGGRKYNEQFF.

Written as DNA, the CDR3 is TGTGCCAGCAGCGGAAACAGGGGCTATAATTCACCCCTCCACTTT. Its protein is CASSGNRGYNSPLHF. V usage is TRBV7-6 and J usage is TRBJ1-6; 7 bases match TRBD1. V was clipped by 5 bases and J by 3 bases; unmatched bases: 4. The germline V gene has CDR1 SGHVS and CDR2 FNYEAQ. The CDR3 is 15 amino acids.

The chain links TRBV5-6 to TRBJ2-3, with 14 nucleotides matching TRBD2. The CDR3 is made up of 14 amino acids. The germline V gene encodes CDR1 SGHDT and CDR2 YYEEEE. Trimming took 7 bases from V and 5 from J; bases not matched to a gene: 3. The CDR3 bases are TGTGCCAGCGGGACTAGCGGGAGTCGAGATACGCAGTATTTT. It yields the protein CASGTSGSRDTQYF.

Of note for this clonotype: It may be a read error: a sequence one base away is much more abundant. Because it lacks the conserved phenylalanine or tryptophan at the end, this CDR3 is likely a read error. The chain employs TRBV5-1 and TRBJ2-7; TRBD2 might be the D (6 bases). This CDR3 has 16 residues. The germline gives CDR1 SGHRS, CDR2 YFSETQ. The V end was cut by 0 bases, the J end by 7 bases, with 20 bases between. CDR3 nucleotide sequence: TGCGCCAGCAGCTTGGCTGGATGGGGGGACGGTGAGGAGCAGTACCTC. It yields the protein CASSLAGWGDGEEQYL.

This clonotype was recorded at least ten times. V and J are TRBV10-3 and TRBJ2-4, with 9 positions matching TRBD1. The CDR3 length is 17 residues. Trimming took 0 bases from V and 6 from J; bases not matched to a gene: 9. CDR1 is ENHRY, CDR2 SYGVKD, per germline. CDR3 coding DNA: TGTGCCATCAGTGAGTCCCCGGGACAGGGAAAGGGAAACATTCAGTACTTC. It translates to CAISESPGQGKGNIQYF.

This clonotype has a handful of counts. This chain uses TRBV5-1 with TRBJ1-2; TRBD1 agrees at 7 bases. The CDR3 runs 16 residues. Germline V lookup: CDR1 SGHRS, CDR2 YFSETQ. The V and J ends lost 1 base and 2 bases, in that order; junction bases with no gene match: 8. For the CDR3, the DNA is TGCGCCAGCAGCTTGACCTCGACAGGGACGAACTATGGCTACACCTTC. It translates to CASSLTSTGTNYGYTF.